This is a list of T cell receptor beta chains from one sample in a study of T-cell reconstitution after alpha-beta-depleted transplantation in children. TCRdb analysed the PCR reads with MiXCR anew, one entry per CDR3 protein. The sample includes 350,000 to 400,000 distinct CDR3 sequences, roughly 14% of them seen just once. The input for sequencing was PBMCs, taken from the stem cell graft. Receptors originate from a human donor who donated a stem cell graft to a child with Fanconi anemia. CDR3s include the opening cysteine and the closing phenylalanine or tryptophan. The order of the fields is D gene, J gene, V gene, clone size, CDR3 protein, CDR3 DNA. A D gene is named only where the DNA matches it firmly. Only part of the rows carry a size: once, few, many, or a class if the clone is expanded.

d_gene: .; j_gene: TRBJ2-3; v_gene: TRBV4-3; abundance: .; CDR3aa: CASSQFQGPDTQYF; CDR3nt: TGCGCCAGCAGCCAATTTCAGGGGCCAGATACGCAGTATTTT
d_gene: TRBD2; j_gene: TRBJ2-3; v_gene: TRBV4-2; abundance: .; CDR3aa: CASSQRPWGGGTDTQYF; CDR3nt: TGTGCCAGCAGCCAACGGCCTTGGGGGGGGGGCACAGATACGCAGTATTTT
d_gene: .; j_gene: TRBJ1-2; v_gene: TRBV7-9; abundance: few; CDR3aa: CASSWDRWGYTF; CDR3nt: TGTGCCAGCAGCTGGGACCGTTGGGGCTACACCTTC
d_gene: .; j_gene: TRBJ1-1; v_gene: TRBV6-1; abundance: .; CDR3aa: CASNGDGGSDTEAFF; CDR3nt: TGTGCCAGCAATGGGGACGGAGGCTCGGACACTGAAGCTTTCTTT
d_gene: TRBD1; j_gene: TRBJ1-3; v_gene: TRBV6-2/TRBV6-3; abundance: many; CDR3aa: CASSYVGQGTFSGNTIYF; CDR3nt: TGTGCCAGCAGTTACGTGGGACAGGGGACTTTCTCTGGAAACACCATATATTTT
d_gene: TRBD1; j_gene: TRBJ2-3; v_gene: TRBV7-3; abundance: .; CDR3aa: CASTHGRGPTDTQYF; CDR3nt: TGTGCCAGCACCCATGGCAGGGGGCCCACAGATACGCAGTATTTT
d_gene: .; j_gene: TRBJ2-2; v_gene: TRBV5-4; abundance: many; CDR3aa: CASSSAGLREAGELFF; CDR3nt: TGTGCCAGCAGCTCGGCCGGGCTGAGAGAGGCCGGGGAGCTGTTTTTT
d_gene: .; j_gene: TRBJ2-7; v_gene: TRBV30; abundance: .; CDR3aa: CAWSARGGGFAEQYF; CDR3nt: TGTGCCTGGAGTGCTAGGGGAGGGGGCTTCGCCGAGCAGTACTTC
d_gene: .; j_gene: TRBJ1-5; v_gene: TRBV20-1; abundance: many; CDR3aa: CSASAGPNNQPQHF; CDR3nt: TGCAGTGCTAGCGCAGGGCCCAATAATCAGCCCCAGCATTTT
d_gene: TRBD2; j_gene: TRBJ2-1; v_gene: TRBV4-1; abundance: many; CDR3aa: CASSQLYGGVTYNEQFF; CDR3nt: TGCGCCAGCAGCCAACTCTACGGGGGGGTTACCTACAATGAGCAGTTCTTC
d_gene: .; j_gene: TRBJ1-1; v_gene: TRBV10-3; abundance: few; CDR3aa: CAISVTGWDTEAFF; CDR3nt: TGTGCCATCAGTGTGACGGGCTGGGACACTGAAGCTTTCTTT
d_gene: TRBD2; j_gene: TRBJ2-7; v_gene: TRBV3-1; abundance: few; CDR3aa: CASSVDSGGDEQYF; CDR3nt: TGTGCCAGCAGCGTTGATAGCGGGGGCGACGAGCAGTACTTC
d_gene: .; j_gene: TRBJ2-3; v_gene: TRBV9; abundance: few; CDR3aa: CASSVLSGDTQYF; CDR3nt: TGTGCCAGCAGCGTCCTAAGCGGGGATACGCAGTATTTT
d_gene: .; j_gene: TRBJ1-4; v_gene: TRBV12-3/TRBV12-4; abundance: many; CDR3aa: CASKNRGRSEKLFF; CDR3nt: TGTGCCAGCAAGAATCGGGGGCGAAGTGAAAAACTGTTTTTT
d_gene: TRBD1; j_gene: TRBJ1-5; v_gene: TRBV4-3; abundance: many; CDR3aa: CASSQESRQGVQPQHF; CDR3nt: TGCGCCAGCAGCCAAGAGTCTCGTCAGGGGGTCCAGCCCCAGCATTTT
d_gene: TRBD1; j_gene: TRBJ1-5; v_gene: TRBV3-1; abundance: once; CDR3aa: CASSPDRGSGNQPQHF; CDR3nt: TGTGCCAGCAGCCCGGACAGGGGGTCGGGAAATCAGCCCCAGCATTTT
d_gene: TRBD2; j_gene: TRBJ2-1; v_gene: TRBV4-2; abundance: few; CDR3aa: CATQPEDRGTRGNEQFF; CDR3nt: TGTGCTACTCAGCCTGAAGATAGGGGGACTAGAGGCAATGAGCAGTTCTTC
d_gene: .; j_gene: TRBJ2-5; v_gene: TRBV6-1; abundance: few; CDR3aa: CASGTGTLWETQYF; CDR3nt: TGTGCCAGCGGGACCGGGACCCTCTGGGAGACCCAGTACTTC
d_gene: .; j_gene: TRBJ1-5; v_gene: TRBV28; abundance: many; CDR3aa: CASSLLGYYQPQHF; CDR3nt: TGTGCCAGCAGTTTGTTGGGGTATTATCAGCCCCAGCATTTT
d_gene: TRBD2; j_gene: TRBJ2-5; v_gene: TRBV7-9; abundance: .; CDR3aa: CASSLGLAFETQYF; CDR3nt: TGTGCCAGCAGTTTGGGACTAGCTTTCGAGACCCAGTACTTC
d_gene: .; j_gene: TRBJ2-1; v_gene: TRBV5-1; abundance: .; CDR3aa: CASSRNSGLSSYNEQFF; CDR3nt: TGCGCCAGCAGTCGAAATAGCGGCTTGAGCTCCTACAATGAGCAGTTCTTC
d_gene: .; j_gene: TRBJ2-1; v_gene: TRBV4-3; abundance: many; CDR3aa: CASSQDLDSYNEQFF; CDR3nt: TGCGCCAGCAGCCAAGATCTAGACTCCTACAATGAGCAGTTCTTC
d_gene: .; j_gene: TRBJ2-6; v_gene: TRBV5-1; abundance: few; CDR3aa: CASSLAEGFSGANVLTF; CDR3nt: TGCGCCAGCAGCTTGGCGGAGGGTTTCTCTGGGGCCAACGTCCTGACTTTC
d_gene: .; j_gene: TRBJ2-1; v_gene: TRBV12-3/TRBV12-4; abundance: .; CDR3aa: CASSRRLGAADNEQFF; CDR3nt: TGTGCCAGCAGTCGGCGGTTGGGAGCGGCGGATAATGAGCAGTTCTTC
d_gene: .; j_gene: TRBJ1-5; v_gene: TRBV20-1; abundance: .; CDR3aa: CSATLTGREPQHF; CDR3nt: TGCAGTGCTACCCTGACCGGCAGAGAGCCCCAGCATTTT
d_gene: .; j_gene: TRBJ2-2; v_gene: TRBV3-1; abundance: few; CDR3aa: CASSQRRRGLRWGTGELFF; CDR3nt: TGTGCCAGCAGCCAAAGGAGGAGGGGTCTCCGATGGGGGACCGGGGAGCTGTTTTTT